Listed below are T cell receptor beta chains from one sample, sequenced in a study of OX40 agonist ivuxolimab in advanced cancers. Clones were sequenced by immunoSEQ multiplex PCR, and TCRdb holds only the in-frame ones, with some missing. The table records over 40,000 clones, 65% to 85% of them present only once. The material sequenced was CD4+ or CD8+ T cells sorted from blood, taken in a trial of the OX40 agonist ivuxolimab. Every receptor here comes from an adult with an advanced solid tumor such as melanoma, head and neck, liver or kidney cancer. Each CDR3 is given with its conserved first and last residue. A D gene is named only where the DNA matches it firmly. Clone size, where shown, is once, few, many, or a class for clones that have expanded.

j_gene | d_gene | abundance | v_gene | CDR3nt | CDR3aa
TRBJ2-1 | NA | NA | TRBV6-5 | TGTGCCAGCAGTTCCCATCGATCGGGGGCCTACAATGAGCAGTTCTTC | CASSSHRSGAYNEQFF
TRBJ1-2 | NA | NA | TRBV7-9 | TGTGCCAGCAGCCCCTCTTCGACAGAAAACTATGGCTACACCTTC | CASSPSSTENYGYTF
TRBJ2-1 | TRBD2 | NA | TRBV28 | TGTGCCAGCAGGGAGGTTCTCGGCGGGAGAACTGAGCAGTTCTTC | CASREVLGGRTEQFF
TRBJ2-4 | NA | few | TRBV29-1 | TGCAGCGTTGCATGGCAGACTAGAAACATTCAGTACTTC | CSVAWQTRNIQYF
TRBJ2-2 | TRBD2 | NA | TRBV7-8 | TGTGCCAGCAGCCGAAGGCCCGTGGGGCTAGCGGACACCGGGGAGCTGTTTTTT | CASSRRPVGLADTGELFF
TRBJ1-2 | NA | NA | TRBV11-2 | TGTGCCAGCAGCTCCCTCCCCCGGGGGAACTATGGCTACACCTTC | CASSSLPRGNYGYTF
TRBJ2-7 | NA | NA | TRBV6-5 | TGTGCCAGCAGTTACCGGCAAAGCGAGCAGTACTTC | CASSYRQSEQYF
TRBJ2-7 | NA | NA | TRBV19 | TGTGCCAGTAGTCTCGGCTACGAGCAGTACTTC | CASSLGYEQYF
TRBJ2-7 | TRBD1 | NA | TRBV10-2 | TGCGCCAGCAGGATAGGGGGCGAACGCTCCCGCGAGCAGTACTTC | CASRIGGERSREQYF
TRBJ2-7 | TRBD1 | once | TRBV5-8 | TGTGCCAGCAGCCCGGCAGGGGGCTGGTACGAGCAGTACTTC | CASSPAGGWYEQYF
TRBJ1-1 | NA | NA | TRBV5-2 | TGCGCCAGCAGCCAGTTCCCAGGGTACACTGAAGCTTTCTTT | CASSQFPGYTEAFF
TRBJ2-2 | NA | NA | TRBV9 | TGTGCCAGCAGCTTCAGCCCGAACACCGGGGAGCTGTTTTTT | CASSFSPNTGELFF
TRBJ1-5 | NA | NA | TRBV11-2 | TGTGCCAGCAGCCAAGATTGGGGGTCTCAGCCCCAGCATTTT | CASSQDWGSQPQHF
TRBJ2-3 | TRBD2 | NA | TRBV6-5 | TGTGCCAGCAGTTGGAGCGGGAGGGGCACAGATACGCAGTATTTT | CASSWSGRGTDTQYF
TRBJ2-7 | TRBD1 | NA | TRBV15 | TGTGCCACCCGAGACAGGGGGTACGAGCAGTACTTC | CATRDRGYEQYF
TRBJ2-3 | NA | NA | TRBV4-3 | TGCGCCAGCAGCCAAGTGCAGGGAGTTGTTGATACGCAGTATTTT | CASSQVQGVVDTQYF
TRBJ2-5 | NA | NA | TRBV7-9 | TGTGCCAGCGCTCGGACGAAGGCAGGGGTTGCCCAAGAGACCCAGTACTTC | CASARTKAGVAQETQYF
TRBJ2-7 | TRBD1 | once | TRBV5-1 | TGCGCCAGCAGCTTGGCCGAACAGGGGATAGACTACGAGCAGTACTTC | CASSLAEQGIDYEQYF
TRBJ2-1 | TRBD1 | NA | TRBV6-5 | TGTGCCAGCAGTAGGGACAGGGTGGGGGGTGAGCAGTTCTTC | CASSRDRVGGEQFF
TRBJ1-1 | NA | NA | TRBV5-6 | TGTGCCAGCAGCCTAGATAACACTGAAGCTTTCTTT | CASSLDNTEAFF
TRBJ2-1 | TRBD2 | NA | TRBV7-8 | TGTGCCAGCAGCTTAGAACTAGCGGAGTCCTACAATGAGCAGTTCTTC | CASSLELAESYNEQFF
TRBJ2-1 | NA | NA | TRBV30 | TGTGCCTGGAGTGATAGCTATAATGAGCAGTTCTTC | CAWSDSYNEQFF
TRBJ2-7 | NA | NA | TRBV4-2 | TGTGCCAGCAGCGGGGTAGTGGATCCTCCTTACGAGCAGTACTTC | CASSGVVDPPYEQYF
TRBJ2-7 | NA | NA | TRBV4-1 | TGCGCCAGCAGCCACCCTCCTATTAGCTCCTACGAGCAGTACTTC | CASSHPPISSYEQYF
TRBJ1-1 | NA | NA | TRBV18 | TGTGCCAGCTCACCCAGGCAGAACACTGAAGCTTTCTTT | CASSPRQNTEAFF
TRBJ2-7 | TRBD1 | NA | TRBV11-2 | TGTGCCAGCAGCTCCCGACAGGGTCCCGGCTACGAGCAGTACTTC | CASSSRQGPGYEQYF
TRBJ2-3 | TRBD2 | NA | TRBV19 | TGTGCCAGTAGGACTAGCGGGAGGGCCTGGCAAGATACGCAGTATTTT | CASRTSGRAWQDTQYF
TRBJ2-1 | NA | NA | TRBV7-9 | TGTGCCAGCAGCTTAGGGGACGGTTTATACAATGAGCAGTTCTTC | CASSLGDGLYNEQFF
TRBJ2-3 | NA | NA | TRBV5-6 | TGTGCCAGCAGCTTCTTAGGTACGCAGTATTTT | CASSFLGTQYF
TRBJ2-3 | TRBD2 | NA | TRBV7-2 | TGTGCCAGCAGCTGGGAGGGCCGCACAGATACGCAGTATTTT | CASSWEGRTDTQYF
TRBJ2-5 | TRBD1 | NA | TRBV7-8 | TGTGCCAGCAGCGTGGAAGAGGGGGCATGGCAAGAGACCCAGTACTTC | CASSVEEGAWQETQYF
TRBJ2-1 | NA | NA | TRBV5-1 | TGCGCCAGCAGCGGGGACTTGAGAAGCTCCTACAATGAGCAGTTCTTC | CASSGDLRSSYNEQFF
TRBJ1-1 | NA | NA | TRBV5-4 | TGTGCCAGCAGCTTGGATTCGGGAACTGAAGCTTTCTTT | CASSLDSGTEAFF
TRBJ2-1 | TRBD2 | once | TRBV7-7 | TGTGCCAGCAGCTTAGTAGGGGGACTAGGTGATGAGCAGTTCTTC | CASSLVGGLGDEQFF
TRBJ1-1 | NA | NA | TRBV5-6 | TGTGCCAGCAGCTTGGTCGGGGTTTGGATGAACACTGAAGCTTTCTTT | CASSLVGVWMNTEAFF
TRBJ1-1 | NA | NA | TRBV10-3 | TGTGCCATCAGTATGAAGGGGAACACTGAAGCTTTCTTT | CAISMKGNTEAFF
TRBJ2-7 | TRBD1 | once | TRBV5-1 | TGCGCCAGCAGCTGGACAGGGGACTCCTACGAGCAGTACTTC | CASSWTGDSYEQYF
TRBJ1-2 | NA | NA | TRBV7-9 | TGTGCCAGCAGCTCGCGGGACGTTTTGGGGGGCTACACCTTC | CASSSRDVLGGYTF
TRBJ1-2 | NA | NA | TRBV18 | TGTGCCAGCTCACCTTACCCCTTAAACTATGGCTACACCTTC | CASSPYPLNYGYTF
TRBJ1-1 | TRBD1 | NA | TRBV10-3 | TGTGCCATCAGTGACCACAGGGGAGGGGACACTGAAGCTTTCTTT | CAISDHRGGDTEAFF
TRBJ2-7 | TRBD1 | NA | TRBV6-1 | TGTGCCAGCAGTGAGGACAGGCAGTCCTACGAGCAGTACTTC | CASSEDRQSYEQYF
TRBJ1-3 | NA | NA | TRBV4-3 | TGCGCCAGCAGCCAAGCTTTGGTTCTCTCGATCACCTCTGGAAACACCATATATTTT | CASSQALVLSITSGNTIYF
TRBJ1-4 | TRBD1 | NA | TRBV5-1 | TGCGCCAGCAGCTTGGGACTTGGGACAGGGGGTGAAAAACTGTTTTTT | CASSLGLGTGGEKLFF
TRBJ2-2 | NA | NA | TRBV5-1 | TGCGCCAGCAGCCCGGGGCATGGGGGGTCCGGGGAGCTGTTTTTT | CASSPGHGGSGELFF
TRBJ1-2 | NA | NA | TRBV6-5 | TGTGCCAGCAGTTACGCAGGGAACGGAGACTATGGCTACACCTTC | CASSYAGNGDYGYTF
TRBJ1-1 | TRBD1 | NA | TRBV6-1 | TGTGCCAGCAGGCTGACAGGGGAGAGCACTGAAGCTTTCTTT | CASRLTGESTEAFF
TRBJ1-1 | TRBD1 | once | TRBV19 | TGTGCCAGTAGTATAGATCTCCCCGACAGGGAAGAGAACACTGAAGCTTTCTTT | CASSIDLPDREENTEAFF
TRBJ1-5 | NA | NA | TRBV19 | TGTGCCAGTAGTTCCCTAGTAAGGGCTCGGTATCAGCCCCAGCATTTT | CASSSLVRARYQPQHF
TRBJ1-2 | TRBD1 | NA | TRBV10-1 | TGCGCCAGCGGACAGGGAAGGAACTATGGCTACACCTTC | CASGQGRNYGYTF
TRBJ2-5 | NA | NA | TRBV7-2 | TGTGCCAGCAGCTTAGGATCCCAGGGCCGGCAGACCCAGTACTTC | CASSLGSQGRQTQYF
TRBJ2-3 | TRBD2 | NA | TRBV15 | TGTGCCACCAGCAGGAGGTCCCTAGCGGGAACAGATACGCAGTATTTT | CATSRRSLAGTDTQYF
TRBJ2-2 | NA | NA | TRBV2 | TGTGCCACTAGACTAGCCGGGGAGCTGTTTTTT | CATRLAGELFF
TRBJ1-4 | TRBD1 | NA | TRBV6-5 | TGTGCCAGCAGTACAGGGGTAGTACCAAATGAAAAACTGTTTTTT | CASSTGVVPNEKLFF